This T cell receptor (beta chain) was captured in a study of blood T cell repertoires in COVID-19. The CDR3 spans 15 residues. V was trimmed by 7 bases and J by 0 bases, leaving 15 bases between them. Germline V gene data show CDR1 as WNHNN and CDR2 as SYGVQD (reference sequence). The assay was immunoSEQ multiplex PCR, and TCRdb's table has in-frame clones only and misses some. The table records 390,000 or so clones, about 87% of them present only once. This chain links TRBV10-1 with TRBJ1-1; perhaps TRBD1 as D (6 bases). Material for sequencing was PBMCs or T cells enriched from blood (not recorded which). This TCR was sampled from a woman aged 45-65 years who had recovered from COVID-19. The CDR3 region is CASNDPQGLNTEAFF. The CDR3 DNA sequence: TGCGCCAGCAACGATCCACAGGGCCTGAACACTGAAGCTTTCTTT.